Following are 25 T cell receptor beta chains from one sample sequenced in a study of cytomegalovirus exposure and HLA in healthy donors. The PCR was carried out with 60 Vbeta primers and 13 Jbeta primers. Clones were read by immunoSEQ multiplex PCR, and TCRdb kept only the in-frame ones, dropping some. The sample carries about 170,000 clones, roughly 80% recorded once. The sample taken for sequencing was PBMCs. These TCRs come from a woman between 18 and 29 years old in good health and CMV-seronegative.

V usage is TRBV6-6 and J usage is TRBJ2-3, with 10 bases identical to TRBD2. Germline V lookup: CDR1 MNHNY, CDR2 SVGAGI (reference sequence). The CDR3 runs to 15 residues. The V and J ends lost 5 bases and 7 bases, in that order; junction bases with no gene match: 9. In DNA form, the CDR3 reads TGTGCCAGCAGTACGACTAGCGGGCTAGCCCATACGCAGTATTTT. This codes for CASSTTSGLAHTQYF.

The CDR3 protein is CASSGGQGETEAFF. For the CDR3, the DNA is TGTGCCAGCAGCGGGGGACAGGGTGAAACTGAAGCTTTCTTT. This chain joins TRBV7-9 and TRBJ1-1, with 9 bases that match TRBD1. CDR1 is SEHNR, CDR2 FQNEAQ, per germline (reference sequence). The CDR3 has 14 residues. The ends lost 5 bases at V and 5 bases at J; junction bases unmatched: 6.

The chain combines TRBV18 with TRBJ1-1, with D possibly TRBD1 on 6 matching bases. Trimming pared 2 bases from V and 4 bases from J, leaving 11 bases between. Per the germline V gene, CDR1 is KGHSH and CDR2 is LQKENI. This CDR3 is 14 amino acids long. The CDR3 DNA is TGTGCCAGCTCACCATTTGCACAGGGCACTGAAGCTTTCTTT. Translating gives CASSPFAQGTEAFF.

This chain uses TRBV7-3 with TRBJ2-6; 10 nucleotides match TRBD2. Losses at the gene ends were 1 base for V and 1 base for J; bases not matched to a gene: 4. Germline CDR1 reads SGHTA; CDR2 reads FQGTGA. The CDR3 is 18 residues long. CDR3 residues: CASSLSVTSGSGANVLTF. In DNA form, the CDR3 reads TGTGCCAGCAGCTTAAGTGTGACTAGCGGGTCTGGGGCCAACGTCCTGACTTTC.

The sample holds one count of this clone. This chain links TRBV19 with TRBJ2-5, with a weak D call TRBD2 (6 bases). Germline lookup yields CDR1 LNHDA and CDR2 SQIVND (reference sequence). V dropped 2 bases and J dropped 5 bases, with 15 bases sitting between them. The CDR3 is 15 residues long. CDR3 DNA: TGTGCCAGTAGTATACGGGGGAGTGGTGACGAGACCCAGTACTTC. Translated: CASSIRGSGDETQYF.

The rearrangement links TRBV6-6 to TRBJ1-6; 8 nucleotides line up with TRBD1. The trim removed 2 bases at V and 8 bases at J, leaving 5 bases unmatched. Germline CDR1 and CDR2: MNHNY and SVGAGI (reference sequence). This CDR3 has 15 amino acids. The CDR3 spells CASSYTQGADSPLHF. The CDR3 region has the DNA TGTGCCAGCAGTTACACCCAGGGGGCCGATTCACCCCTCCACTTT.

The V gene is TRBV27, the J gene TRBJ1-4; possibly TRBD1 for D (6 bases). The CDR3 consists of 15 residues. Germline assignment: CDR1 MNHEY and CDR2 SMNVEV (reference sequence). The V and J ends lost 5 bases and 5 bases respectively, with 15 bases between them. This chain's CDR3 is CASSPRGQTNEKLFF. The DNA for the CDR3 is TGTGCCAGCAGTCCGAGAGGACAGACAAATGAAAAACTGTTTTTT.

The chain combines TRBV28 with TRBJ1-3; no firm D call. The length of the CDR3 is 18 residues. The ends were cut back, 2 bases at V and 0 bases at J, with 17 bases in the middle. The germline gives CDR1 MDHEN, CDR2 SYDVKM. The CDR3 sequence is CASSLESGKVYSGNTIYF. In DNA form, the CDR3 reads TGTGCCAGCAGTTTAGAGTCCGGTAAAGTCTACTCTGGAAACACCATATATTTT. Together with reference TRBV28 and TRBJ1-3, the CDR3 gives the full variable domain: DVKVTQSSRYLVKRTGEKVFLECVQDMDHENMFWYRQDPGLGLRLIYFSYDVKMKEKGDIPEGYSVSREKKERFSLILESASTNQTSMYLCASSLESGKVYSGNTIYFGEGSWLTVV.

The chain couples TRBV19 to TRBJ1-5; 12 positions agree with TRBD1. Germline-derived CDR1 and CDR2 are LNHDA and SQIVND (reference sequence). Trimming at V came to 6 bases and at J to 6 bases, leaving 6 bases not matched to a gene. There are 15 residues in the CDR3. The DNA for the CDR3 is TGTGCCAGTAGCCCGGGACAGGGGGCAAGTCAGCCCCAGCATTTT. It codes for CASSPGQGASQPQHF.

V is TRBV4-1 and J is TRBJ2-3, with D tentatively TRBD1 (6 bases). The CDR3 sequence is 15 residues long. The germline gives CDR1 MGHRA, CDR2 YSYEKL. Trimming took off 0 bases at V and 6 bases at J, with 13 bases between the two ends. Here the CDR3 DNA reads TGCGCCAGCAGCCAAGACCAGGGGATCACTGATACGCAGTATTTT. Its protein product is CASSQDQGITDTQYF.

The rearrangement joins TRBV14 to TRBJ2-1; D gene uncertain. Looked up from germline, CDR1 is SGHDN and CDR2 is FVKESK. V lost 4 bases and J 3 bases, leaving 4 bases between the germline ends. This CDR3 is built from 12 residues. In DNA, the CDR3 is TGTGCCAGCAGCCCCGGCTACAATGAGCAGTTCTTC. Protein product: CASSPGYNEQFF.

The chain links TRBV14 to TRBJ2-1, with 7 nucleotides matching TRBD2. There are 17 residues in the CDR3. CDR1 is SGHDN, CDR2 FVKESK, per germline. Trimming took 4 bases from V and 2 from J; bases not matched to a gene: 11. CDR3 protein: CASSPPLVGGPYNEQFF. DNA for the CDR3: TGTGCCAGCAGCCCCCCCTTGGTGGGAGGGCCCTACAATGAGCAGTTCTTC.

The chain uses TRBV2 and TRBJ2-5, with no clear D. The CDR3 totals 13 residues. Per the germline V gene, CDR1 is SNHLY and CDR2 is FYNNEI. Trimming cost V 7 bases and J 3 bases, with 12 bases left between them. The CDR3 protein is CASTSQAKETQYF. In nucleotides, the CDR3 is TGTGCCAGCACCTCCCAGGCAAAAGAGACCCAGTACTTC.

The CDR3 DNA follows: TGTGCCAGCAGCGTCGGCCAGGGCAGTGAGCAGTTCTTC. It codes for CASSVGQGSEQFF. The chain has TRBV9 and TRBJ2-1, with D perhaps TRBD1 (5 bases). V dropped 2 bases and J dropped 9 bases, with 12 bases sitting between them. CDR1 is SGDLS and CDR2 is YYNGEE in the germline V gene. The CDR3 runs 13 residues.

J is TRBJ2-3 and V is TRBV7-2; 10 nucleotides agree with TRBD2. Trimming removed 2 bases from V and 5 bases from J; junction bases left unmatched: 4. Germline V lookup: CDR1 SGHTA, CDR2 FQGNSA. The CDR3 spans 15 residues. The CDR3 is CASSLTSGKQDTQYF. In nucleotides, the CDR3 is TGTGCCAGCAGCTTAACTAGCGGGAAACAAGATACGCAGTATTTT.

The chain joins TRBV4-1 to TRBJ2-1; 7 bases match TRBD2. This CDR3 has 12 amino acids. Unmatched junction bases numbered 0, after V lost 1 base and J lost 9 bases. CDR1 is MGHRA and CDR2 is YSYEKL in the germline V gene. In DNA form, the CDR3 reads TGCGCCAGCAGCCAAGTAGCGGGTGAGCAGTTCTTC. This encodes CASSQVAGEQFF.

This clone was detected only once. The chain has TRBV5-4 and TRBJ2-5; TRBD1 might be the D (5 bases). The CDR3 loop spans 15 amino acids. The V gene lost 3 bases and the J gene lost 2 bases, with 14 bases spanning the gap. Germline CDR1 SGHNT, CDR2 YYREEE (reference sequence). In DNA form, the CDR3 reads TGTGCCAGCAGCTCCCCGAGAAGACAGCAAGAGACCCAGTACTTC. Translating it yields CASSSPRRQQETQYF.

The chain couples TRBV7-6 to TRBJ2-2, with no clear D. This CDR3 has 13 residues. Trimming removed 0 bases at V and 6 bases at J, with 5 bases between. The germline V gene has CDR1 SGHVS and CDR2 FNYEAQ. In DNA, the CDR3 is TGTGCCAGCAGCTTAGCGGCAGCCGGGGAGCTGTTTTTT. Translation gives CASSLAAAGELFF.

The genes are TRBV15 and TRBJ2-1; 7 nucleotides agree with TRBD1. Germline CDR1 reads LNHNV; CDR2 reads YYDKDF (reference sequence). Trimming at V came to 3 bases and at J to 2 bases, leaving 10 bases not matched to a gene. This CDR3 is 17 amino acids long. The CDR3 DNA reads TGTGCCACCAGCAGGGAAGGGACAGCCAATGCCTACAATGAGCAGTTCTTC. Protein: CATSREGTANAYNEQFF.

This clone was picked up one time. This chain connects TRBV6-5 to TRBJ2-2; no clear D. Germline CDR1 and CDR2: MNHEY and SVGAGI. CDR3 size: 15 residues. The ends were cut back, 0 bases at V and 3 bases at J, with 8 bases in the middle. CDR3 amino acids: CASSYSFQYTGELFF. CDR3 in DNA: TGTGCCAGCAGTTACTCGTTTCAATACACCGGGGAGCTGTTTTTT.

The chain recombines TRBV6-1 with TRBJ1-1; TRBD1 matches 8 bases. This CDR3 spans 15 amino acids. The J segment lost 4 bases and the V segment lost 3 bases, leaving 7 bases of the junction unmatched. From germline, CDR1 is MNHNS and CDR2 SASEGT. The CDR3 nucleotides are TGTGCCAGCAGTGATAGTCACAGGGGGATCACTGAAGCTTTCTTT. Translation: CASSDSHRGITEAFF.

This clone was detected a few times. V and J are TRBV4-2 and TRBJ1-2, with 9 bases fitting TRBD1. The V segment lost 1 base and the J segment 6 bases; nucleotides outside the gene matches: 6. This CDR3 is built from 15 residues. Germline V gene lookup returns CDR1 LGHNA and CDR2 YNFKEQ. CDR3 bases: TGTGCCAGCAGCCAAGGCGTAACAGGGGGCGATGGCTACACCTTC. The encoded protein is CASSQGVTGGDGYTF.

The rearrangement uses TRBV6-1 and TRBJ1-2; 9 nucleotides agree with TRBD1. The CDR3 consists of 14 residues. Per the germline V gene, CDR1 is MNHNS and CDR2 is SASEGT. The V gene end was trimmed by 6 bases and the J gene end by 8 bases; junction bases not matched to a gene: 10. This CDR3 reads CASRKLQGAGGYTF. DNA for the CDR3: TGTGCCAGCAGGAAATTACAGGGGGCGGGAGGCTACACCTTC.

The genes are TRBV2 and TRBJ1-4, with D possibly matching TRBD1 (5 bases). Germline loops: CDR1 SNHLY, CDR2 FYNNEI. The CDR3 length is 15 residues. V dropped 4 bases and J dropped 0 bases, with 9 bases sitting between them. Written as DNA, the CDR3 is TGTGCCAGCAGTGCATCGGGGGCAACTAATGAAAAACTGTTTTTT. It codes for CASSASGATNEKLFF.

J is TRBJ2-5 and V is TRBV7-9, with 9 bases that match TRBD1. The CDR3 has 13 amino acids. The V gene's germline CDR1 is SEHNR and CDR2 FQNEAQ (reference sequence). Unmatched junction bases numbered 0, after V lost 4 bases and J lost 3 bases. For the CDR3, the DNA is TGTGCCAGCAGCTGGGACAGGGAAGAGACCCAGTACTTC. Its protein is CASSWDREETQYF.